This T cell receptor (beta chain) comes out of a study of human T cells and chemical hapten exposure. The study's findings and limits: It should be noted that donors had alopecia, so their immune response may differ from healthy people's. Expanded TCR counts at PT1 were positively correlated with the patch test score. Clustering by CDR3 similarity yielded significantly more large clusters from expanded TCRs than controls.

Time point denoted: patch test 1, 2 weeks after DPC sensitization. Treatment in this sample: therapeutic diphenylcyclopropenone sensitization with weekly scalp DPC. The CDR3 is 13 residues long. CDR1 is SEHNR and CDR2 is FQNEAQ in the germline V gene (reference sequence). V was pared by 4 bases and J by 3 bases, with 9 bases between. This clonotype was observed many times. Antigen specificity is unknown. Each cDNA molecule in the library carried unique molecular identifiers. TCRdb redid the calling of the RACE reads with MiXCR, one entry per CDR3 protein. The sample shows some 80,000 distinct CDR3 sequences, 9.5% to 12% of them seen only once.

The sample in question was whole blood, obtained in connection with sensitization to the hapten diphenylcyclopropenone (DPC). This sequence originates from a woman aged 50 to 65 with alopecia areata. Some clones in this sample may be carry-over from other donors' samples. The chain employs TRBV7-9 and TRBJ1-1; D may be TRBD1 (5 bases). DNA for the CDR3: TGTGCCAGCAGCTGGGGACGGGACACTGAAGCTTTCTTT. Protein product: CASSWGRDTEAFF.